The rows below give T cell receptor beta chains drawn from one sample of a study of shared T cell receptors in the human thymus. This table comes from immunoSEQ multiplex PCR, and its TCRdb copy is limited to in-frame clones, with some not included. There are hundreds of thousands of clones in the sample; around 89% occur only once, and about 0.01% lies in the top ten. These data also featured in a second study, about human thymus T cells.

Sequencing was performed on thymocytes. Receptors were obtained from a boy under three years old with a congenital heart defect. Each CDR3 is given with its conserved first and last residue. The D gene is left open where the match is weak. Clone size, where shown, is once, few, many, or a class for clones that have expanded.

cdr3_nt	cdr3_aa	clone_size	j_call	v_call	d_call
TGTGCCAGCAGTTTCAGGGGGAGGTCCTACAATGAGCAGTTCTTC	CASSFRGRSYNEQFF	.	TRBJ2-1	TRBV28	.
TGTGCCAGTAGAGCAGGGGATCGGGCTAATGAAAAACTGTTTTTT	CASRAGDRANEKLFF	.	TRBJ1-4	TRBV19	.
TGCGCCAGCAGCTTAACCCACAGGGCATCTGGAAACACCATATATTTT	CASSLTHRASGNTIYF	.	TRBJ1-3	TRBV5-1	.
TGTGCCAGCAGCCAAGAACGGCTGCCAGGGGGTCGGGGCTACACCTTC	CASSQERLPGGRGYTF	few	TRBJ1-2	TRBV14	TRBD1
TGCGCCAGCAGTGAGCAGCGGCGTTTCGTCGAGCAGTACTTC	CASSEQRRFVEQYF	.	TRBJ2-7	TRBV10-1	.
TGTGCCAGCGAGTTGGGGGGGGGCAAACAAGAGACCCAGTACTTC	CASELGGGKQETQYF	once	TRBJ2-5	TRBV6-1	.
TGTGCCAGTAGTCTCCTAGCGGCGCACGAGCAGTACTTC	CASSLLAAHEQYF	few	TRBJ2-7	TRBV19	TRBD2
TGCGCCAGCAGCCCCAGGGTAGTTGGGGCCAACGTCCTGACTTTC	CASSPRVVGANVLTF	.	TRBJ2-6	TRBV5-1	.
TGTGCCAGCAGCAAAAGGGACAGGGGGCATCAGAACACTGAAGCTTTCTTT	CASSKRDRGHQNTEAFF	.	TRBJ1-1	TRBV25-1	TRBD1
TGTGCCTGGAGTGTAAGGTTCTCAGGAAGGCCCCGCTCTGGAAACACCATATATTTT	CAWSVRFSGRPRSGNTIYF	.	TRBJ1-3	TRBV30	.
TGCAGCGTTGTCCCCGCGAGGGCCCAAGAGACCCAGTACTTC	CSVVPARAQETQYF	.	TRBJ2-5	TRBV29-1	.
TGCGCCAGCAGCCAAGGAAAGCGCGGGAGGACTAGCACAGATACGCAGTATTTT	CASSQGKRGRTSTDTQYF	.	TRBJ2-3	TRBV4-3	TRBD2
TGTGCCAGCAGTTTAGAGAAGAACACTGAAGCTTTCTTT	CASSLEKNTEAFF	few	TRBJ1-1	TRBV28	.
TGTGCCAGCAGACCTCCGAATAGCTACGAGCAGTACTTC	CASRPPNSYEQYF	.	TRBJ2-7	TRBV28	.
TGTGCCAGCAGCCCGAGTTCCGGGACTAGCCCTTGGGAGCAGTTCTTC	CASSPSSGTSPWEQFF	once	TRBJ2-1	TRBV7-2	TRBD2
TGTGCCAGCAGAAAAAGAGCGGGAGCCTACAATGAGCAGTTCTTC	CASRKRAGAYNEQFF	.	TRBJ2-1	TRBV27	TRBD2
TGTGCCAGTCAGGGACTCCCCAAAGGGAGGAACCAAGAGACCCAGTACTTC	CASQGLPKGRNQETQYF	.	TRBJ2-5	TRBV7-6	.
TGTGCCAGAAGAGTGCGACTAGATGATGAGCAGTTCTTC	CARRVRLDDEQFF	few	TRBJ2-1	TRBV5-3	.
TGTGCCAGCAGCTTAGCCGACGATAGCGGCACAGATACGCAGTATTTT	CASSLADDSGTDTQYF	.	TRBJ2-3	TRBV7-6	.
TGCGCCAGCAGCTTGGTAGGTCCGGGGAGCTTTTTTGGAAACACCATATATTTT	CASSLVGPGSFFGNTIYF	.	TRBJ1-3	TRBV5-1	.
TGTGCCAGCAGTGAAGCTGAGGAAGGGGGACAAGAGACCCAGTACTTC	CASSEAEEGGQETQYF	.	TRBJ2-5	TRBV2	.
TGTGCCAGCAGCCTCACGAGGGAGCAGTACTTC	CASSLTREQYF	.	TRBJ2-7	TRBV7-2	.
TGTGCCAGCAGTGAAGGCCTAGCGGGAGCGATCTACGAGCAGTACTTC	CASSEGLAGAIYEQYF	.	TRBJ2-7	TRBV2	TRBD2
TGTGCCACCAGCAGAGTGGAGGAACACAGTAACTATGGCTACACCTTC	CATSRVEEHSNYGYTF	.	TRBJ1-2	TRBV15	.
TGTGCCAGCAGTTTGACTAGCGAGGTGGAGCAGTTCTTC	CASSLTSEVEQFF	.	TRBJ2-1	TRBV27	TRBD2
TGTGCCAGCAGCTTAGAAGTCGGACTACACGCCCCCTACGAGCAGTACTTC	CASSLEVGLHAPYEQYF	.	TRBJ2-7	TRBV7-8	.
TGCGCCAGCAGCTTGGGACTAGCGGGAGTCCTCTCTGGGGCCAACGTCCTGACTTTC	CASSLGLAGVLSGANVLTF	.	TRBJ2-6	TRBV5-1	TRBD2
TGTGCCAGCACCGTGGGGGGGCAATTCCATGGAGGACGCACTGAAGCTTTCTTT	CASTVGGQFHGGRTEAFF	.	TRBJ1-1	TRBV28	.
TGTGCCAGCAGCGTAGGTCCAGATTACAGGGACATTGGAGAGACCCAGTACTTC	CASSVGPDYRDIGETQYF	.	TRBJ2-5	TRBV9	.
TGTGCCAGCAGCCAAGATCGGTACAGTTCCTCATACAATGAGCAGTTCTTC	CASSQDRYSSSYNEQFF	.	TRBJ2-1	TRBV4-2	.
TGTGCCAGCAGTGAAGACAGGGGAGGACCCGGGACTAGCGGAACCAAGGGAGATACGCAGTATTTT	CASSEDRGGPGTSGTKGDTQYF	.	TRBJ2-3	TRBV6-1	TRBD2
TGTGCCACCAGCTCGCGCCGGGTCTTGATACAGCCCCAGCATTTT	CATSSRRVLIQPQHF	.	TRBJ1-5	TRBV15	.